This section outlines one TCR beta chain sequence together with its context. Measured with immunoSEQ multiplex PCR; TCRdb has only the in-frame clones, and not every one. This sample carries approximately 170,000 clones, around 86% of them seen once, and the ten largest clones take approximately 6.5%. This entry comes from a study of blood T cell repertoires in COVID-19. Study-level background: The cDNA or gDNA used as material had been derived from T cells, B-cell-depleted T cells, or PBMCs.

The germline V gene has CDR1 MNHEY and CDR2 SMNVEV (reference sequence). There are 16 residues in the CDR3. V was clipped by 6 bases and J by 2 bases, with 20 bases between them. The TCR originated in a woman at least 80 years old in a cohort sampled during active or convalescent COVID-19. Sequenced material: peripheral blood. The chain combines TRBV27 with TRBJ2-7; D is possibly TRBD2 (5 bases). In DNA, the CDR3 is TGTGCCAGCAGCCCCAGCAGGAGAGGGCCGACCTACGAGCAGTACGTC. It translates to CASSPSRRGPTYEQYV.